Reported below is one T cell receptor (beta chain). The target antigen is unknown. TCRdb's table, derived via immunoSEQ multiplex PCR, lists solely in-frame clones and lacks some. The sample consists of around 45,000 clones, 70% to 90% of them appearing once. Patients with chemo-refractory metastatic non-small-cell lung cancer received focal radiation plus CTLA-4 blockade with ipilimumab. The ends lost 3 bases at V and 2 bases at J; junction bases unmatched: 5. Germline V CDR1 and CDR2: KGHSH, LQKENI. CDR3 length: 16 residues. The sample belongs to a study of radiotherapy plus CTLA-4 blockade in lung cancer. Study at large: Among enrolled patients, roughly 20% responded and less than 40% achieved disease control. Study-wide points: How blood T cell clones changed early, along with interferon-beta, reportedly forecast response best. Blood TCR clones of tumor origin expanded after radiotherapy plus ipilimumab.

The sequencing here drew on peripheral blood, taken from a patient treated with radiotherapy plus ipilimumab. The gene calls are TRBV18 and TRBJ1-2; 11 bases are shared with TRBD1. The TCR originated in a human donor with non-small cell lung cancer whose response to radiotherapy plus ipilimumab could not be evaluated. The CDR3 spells CASSPKDRGRNYGYTF. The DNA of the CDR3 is TGTGCCAGCTCACCCAAGGACAGGGGGCGCAACTATGGCTACACCTTC.